Ten or more counts support the clone carrying this T cell receptor beta chain. Antigen unknown. The CDR3 sequence is 15 residues long. The germline V gene has CDR1 SGHRS and CDR2 YFSETQ. With 4 bases removed from V and 1 base from J, the gap between germline ends came to 14 bases. The library was made from cDNA and included unique molecular identifiers. TCRdb called the PCR reads again in MiXCR, with one record for every CDR3 protein. The data hold a few hundred thousand distinct CDR3 sequences, with 35% to 45% observed a single time. The record originates from a study of post-analysis software for immune sequencing data. Overall study: Relapsing-remitting, secondary progressive and progressive-relapsing courses of multiple sclerosis were included. Study observations and caveats: Relative to controls, patients had 4 or 5 TRBV segments at higher frequency, with TRBV5-6, TRBV5-1 and TRBV20-1 among these. Strong co-clustering by F measure linked samples that shared a preparation batch. Significantly lower normalized Chao1 diversity was found in patients with multiple sclerosis relative to controls.

This TCR derives from a girl aged 5-17 years with multiple sclerosis. Sequencing was carried out using blood. The chain couples TRBV5-1 to TRBJ1-1; D gene ambiguous. CDR3 bases: TGCGCCAGCAGCCCCTGGGCTGAACGGAACACTGAAGCTTTCTTT. As protein: CASSPWAERNTEAFF. Complete variable domain (other parts from reference TRBV5-1 and TRBJ1-1): KAGVTQTPRYLIKTRGQQVTLSCSPISGHRSVSWYQQTPGQGLQFLFEYFSETQRNKGNFPGRFSGRQFSNSRSEMNVSTLELGDSALYLCASSPWAERNTEAFFGQGTRLTVV.